This is a list of T cell receptor beta chains from one sample in a study of lymphopenia after photon versus proton radiotherapy. Sequencing used immunoSEQ multiplex PCR; TCRdb keeps in-frame clones, though not all of them. The table records some 44,000 clones, about 83% of them present only once. Sequenced material: peripheral blood, taken from a patient treated with proton-based radiotherapy. The receptor set was obtained from an older woman with pancreatic cancer. The CDR3 runs from the conserved cysteine through the conserved F or W. The order of the fields is J gene, V gene, CDR3 protein.

J gene: TRBJ2-7; V gene: TRBV5-3; CDR3 protein: CARSFIFLSCEQYF
J gene: TRBJ2-3; V gene: TRBV4-2; CDR3 protein: CATGPQRPDTQYF
J gene: TRBJ2-1; V gene: TRBV7-2; CDR3 protein: CASSAQGGAGQFF
J gene: TRBJ1-1; V gene: TRBV4-1; CDR3 protein: CASSQTPADLNTEAFF
J gene: TRBJ2-2; V gene: TRBV19; CDR3 protein: CASWTSGLTGELFF
J gene: TRBJ1-3; V gene: TRBV30; CDR3 protein: CAWSVYRSHSGNTIYF
J gene: TRBJ1-2; V gene: TRBV7-9; CDR3 protein: CASTRRPPSYTF
J gene: TRBJ1-5; V gene: TRBV6-6; CDR3 protein: CASSSGQASNQPQHF
J gene: TRBJ2-2; V gene: TRBV19; CDR3 protein: CASSSPPGTGDTGELFF
J gene: TRBJ2-1; V gene: TRBV28; CDR3 protein: CASQGTRTSGSNEQFF
J gene: TRBJ2-7; V gene: TRBV6-5; CDR3 protein: CASSPSGGGEQYF
J gene: TRBJ2-7; V gene: TRBV29-1; CDR3 protein: CSVEGTGSNEQYF
J gene: TRBJ1-1; V gene: TRBV7-9; CDR3 protein: CASTAGSSTEAFF
J gene: TRBJ1-3; V gene: TRBV5-4; CDR3 protein: CASSLDVGISGNTIYF
J gene: TRBJ1-4; V gene: TRBV11-2; CDR3 protein: CASSQTGTANEKLFF
J gene: TRBJ2-1; V gene: TRBV9; CDR3 protein: CASSFGLAGGKNEQFF